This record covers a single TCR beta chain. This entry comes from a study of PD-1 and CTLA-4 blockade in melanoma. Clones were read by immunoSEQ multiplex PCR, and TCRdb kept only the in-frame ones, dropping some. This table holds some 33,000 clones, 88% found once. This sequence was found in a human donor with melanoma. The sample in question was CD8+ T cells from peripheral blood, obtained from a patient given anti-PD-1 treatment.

The CDR3 here is CASSEGGTGGWTYEQYF. The CDR3 DNA sequence: TGTGCCAGCAGTGAAGGGGGGACAGGGGGCTGGACCTACGAGCAGTACTTC. V is TRBV2 and J is TRBJ2-7; 12 bases map to TRBD1. J gave up 2 bases and V 1 base, and 6 bases lay outside the gene matches. The CDR3 sequence is 17 residues long. Germline V gene lookup returns CDR1 SNHLY and CDR2 FYNNEI. The full variable domain, rest sourced from reference TRBV2 and TRBJ2-7, is EPEVTQTPSHQVTQMGQEVILRCVPISNHLYFYWYRQILGQKVEFLVSFYNNEISEKSEIFDDQFSVERPDGSNFTLKIRSTKLEDSAMYFCASSEGGTGGWTYEQYFGPGTRLTVT.